This T cell receptor (beta chain) was recovered during a study of cytomegalovirus exposure and HLA in healthy donors. Whole-study results and caveats: Researchers left out some V segments, among them TRBV6-2 and TRBV6-3, as indistinguishable. Three of the chains that were CMV-associated were confirmed in vitro to be specific for CMV antigens. Analysis was carried out at a later point, and it linked a missense DCLRE1C variant to TCR beta V- and J-gene trimming.

This clone was recorded a few times. The antigen remains unidentified. Primers for the PCR totalled 60 Vbeta and 13 Jbeta. The repertoire was sequenced with immunoSEQ multiplex PCR; TCRdb's copy has only in-frame clones and lacks some. Among about 130,000 clones listed, roughly 70% were seen once. The CDR3 has 14 amino acids. V was pared by 0 bases and J by 1 base, with 7 bases between. CDR1 SGHNT and CDR2 YYREEE come from the germline V gene (reference sequence). The source is a human donor in good health. Sequencing input: PBMCs. V is TRBV5-4 and J is TRBJ1-1, with D unresolved. Here the CDR3 reads CASSLETRNTEAFF. DNA for the CDR3: TGTGCCAGCAGCTTGGAGACAAGGAACACTGAAGCTTTCTTT.